This T cell receptor beta chain appears in the sequencing data of a study of blood T cell repertoires in COVID-19. About the research overall: Acute-phase and convalescent COVID-19 samples originated in the United States, Italy and Spain.

Original analysis: Reference gene primer amplification gave estimated nucleated cell counts. The data were produced by immunoSEQ multiplex PCR, yet TCRdb's version contains in-frame clones alone and is incomplete. That table furnishes V, J and clone size, whereas the DNA furnished D and trimming. The sample consists of some 110,000 clones, approximately 78% of them appearing once. The ends lost 8 bases at V and 0 bases at J; junction bases unmatched: 8. This CDR3 comprises 16 residues. Germline V lookup: CDR1 SGHAT, CDR2 FQNNGV. This TCR was recovered from a man aged 70 or older with acute or convalescent COVID-19. The V call is TRBV11-2, the J call TRBJ2-1; 9 bases agree with TRBD1. What was sequenced was peripheral blood. The CDR3 nucleotides are TGTGCCAGCCGTGGACAGGGGCTAATCTCCTACAATGAGCAGTTCTTC. Protein product: CASRGQGLISYNEQFF. The entire variable domain, with the rest obtained from reference TRBV11-2 and TRBJ2-1, is as follows: EAGVAQSPRYKIIEKRQSVAFWCNPISGHATLYWYQQILGQGPKLLIQFQNNGVVDDSQLPKDRFSAERLKGVDSTLKIQPAKLEDSAVYLCASRGQGLISYNEQFFGPGTRLTVL.